The 18 T cell receptor beta chains in this list originate from one sample, sequenced in a study of blood T cell repertoires in COVID-19. The assay was immunoSEQ multiplex PCR, and TCRdb's table has in-frame clones only and misses some. The repertoire holds approximately 250,000 clones, with more than 85% as singletons. What was sequenced was PBMCs or T cells enriched from blood (not recorded which). The receptors were gathered from a man in his forties who had been exposed to COVID-19.

The CDR3 region has the DNA TGTGCCAGCAGCGTATCACAGGGTCATCAGCCCCAGCATTTT. Residues: CASSVSQGHQPQHF. The rearrangement links TRBV7-2 to TRBJ1-5; tentative D call: TRBD1 (6 bases). CDR1 and CDR2 (germline): SGHTA, FQGNSA. This CDR3 region has 14 residues. With 5 bases removed from V and 5 bases from J, the gap between germline ends came to 13 bases.

The rearrangement uses TRBV3-1 (or the pseudogene TRBV3-2) and TRBJ2-3; 16 nucleotides line up with TRBD2. Germline V gene lookup returns CDR1 LGHDT and CDR2 YNNKEL (reference sequence). The CDR3 sequence is 22 residues long. The V segment lost 4 bases and the J segment 1 base; nucleotides outside the gene matches: 17. The DNA of the CDR3 is TGTGCCAGCAGCCCGGGACTAGCGGGAGGGCCGCGGTGGTTTTGGGGCACAGATACGCAGTATTTT. Encoded protein: CASSPGLAGGPRWFWGTDTQYF.

Only one count was recorded for this clone. This sequence joins TRBV6-5 and TRBJ2-5, with 9 bases fitting TRBD2. The CDR3 spans 15 residues. Germline lookup yields CDR1 MNHEY and CDR2 SVGAGI. The J segment lost 6 bases and the V segment lost 5 bases, leaving 10 bases of the junction unmatched. The CDR3 loop reads CASSPPRGGPKTQYF. In DNA, the CDR3 is TGTGCCAGCAGTCCCCCGCGGGGGGGGCCGAAGACCCAGTACTTC.

The J gene is TRBJ1-1, the V gene TRBV4-1; D not certain. V lost 8 bases, J lost 4 bases, and 20 bases lay in between. CDR3 length equals 15 residues. The germline gives CDR1 MGHRA, CDR2 YSYEKL. Here the CDR3 reads CASRRSRGGSTEAFF. The CDR3 nucleotides read TGCGCCAGCCGGAGGAGCCGGGGAGGAAGCACTGAAGCTTTCTTT.

The sample holds one count of this clone. The chain is built from TRBV7-8 and TRBJ2-1, with D possibly TRBD1 on 6 matching bases. V gave up 1 base and J gave up 3 bases, with 13 bases separating them. The CDR3 totals 16 residues. The V gene's germline CDR1 is SGHVS and CDR2 FQNEAQ. CDR3 protein: CASSLDRQVLYNEQFF. CDR3 nucleotide sequence: TGTGCCAGCAGCTTAGATCGACAGGTACTCTACAATGAGCAGTTCTTC. Full variable domain (missing parts from reference TRBV7-8 and TRBJ2-1): GAGVSQSPRYKVAKRGQDVALRCDPISGHVSLFWYQQALGQGPEFLTYFQNEAQLDKSGLPSDRFFAERPEGSVSTLKIQRTQQEDSAVYLCASSLDRQVLYNEQFFGPGTRLTVL.

The V and J genes are TRBV20-1 and TRBJ2-7, with 10 positions matching TRBD2. The CDR3 extends over 17 amino acids. The J segment lost 3 bases and the V segment lost 3 bases, leaving 14 bases of the junction unmatched. Looked up from germline, CDR1 is DFQATT and CDR2 is SNEGSKA (reference sequence). The CDR3 loop is CSASSRTSGTFSYEQYF. CDR3 coding DNA: TGCAGTGCTAGTTCGAGGACTAGCGGAACATTCAGCTACGAGCAGTACTTC.

The chain uses TRBV28 and TRBJ1-3; D may be TRBD1 (6 bases). Germline-derived CDR1 and CDR2 are MDHEN and SYDVKM. CDR3 length: 14 residues. V was shortened by 6 bases and J by 5 bases, with 14 bases between the two germline ends. CDR3 DNA sequence: TGTGCCAGCAGCGGTGGGGGCGGACGAAACACCATATATTTT. Translating gives CASSGGGGRNTIYF.

The J gene is TRBJ1-1, the V gene TRBV10-2; 8 positions agree with TRBD1. The J segment lost 5 bases and the V segment lost 8 bases, leaving 7 bases of the junction unmatched. The length of the CDR3 is 13 residues. Germline V lookup: CDR1 WSHSY, CDR2 SAAADI. The CDR3 DNA follows: TGCGCCAGCTCCCCAGGGGGCTCGACTGAAGCTTTCTTT. It translates to CASSPGGSTEAFF.

The chain uses TRBV11-2 and TRBJ2-4; D is perhaps TRBD2 (5 bases). This CDR3 region has 13 residues. Between the trimmed V and J ends, which lost 5 bases and 8 bases, there was a span of 13 bases. Per the germline V gene, CDR1 is SGHAT and CDR2 is FQNNGV. CDR3 loop: CASSTRSRDIQYF. CDR3 in DNA: TGTGCCAGCAGCACCCGATCGAGGGACATTCAGTACTTC.

This CDR3 is CASSLVLEDPYEQYF. CDR3 nucleotide sequence: TGTGCCAGCAGCTTAGTCTTGGAGGACCCCTACGAGCAGTACTTC. This chain links TRBV11-3 with TRBJ2-7; D perhaps matches TRBD2 (5 bases). V lost 1 base and J lost 2, with 12 bases in between. Germline CDR1 is SGHNT and CDR2 is YENEEA. The CDR3 runs 15 residues.

The rearrangement uses TRBV19 and TRBJ1-5, with 7 nucleotides matching TRBD1. The CDR3 is 17 residues long. Germline CDR1 is LNHDA and CDR2 is SQIVND (reference sequence). Unmatched junction bases numbered 8, after V lost 3 bases and J lost 0 bases. The CDR3 sequence is CASSITRGSYSNQPQHF. CDR3 nucleotides: TGTGCCAGTAGTATCACCAGGGGGTCGTATAGCAATCAGCCCCAGCATTTT.

The chain is built from TRBV7-2 and TRBJ2-7; 8 nucleotides line up with TRBD1. Germline V gene sequence: CDR1 SGHTA, CDR2 FQGNSA. With 2 bases clipped from V and 2 bases from J, the junction kept 5 bases outside the gene matches. CDR3 length equals 15 residues. The CDR3 spells CASSLISGGTYEQYF. The CDR3, as DNA: TGTGCCAGCAGCTTAATTTCAGGGGGCACCTACGAGCAGTACTTC.

Only one count was recorded for this clone. The chain has TRBV29-1 and TRBJ1-2; D gene ambiguous. The CDR3 covers 14 residues. The V end lost 2 bases, the J end lost 3 bases, and 13 bases lay between the germline ends. In germline, CDR1 is SQVTM, CDR2 ANQGSEA. CDR3 residues: CSVEKEAGHYGYTF. Written as DNA, the CDR3 is TGCAGCGTTGAAAAGGAGGCCGGACACTATGGCTACACCTTC.

This rearrangement joins TRBV6-6 to TRBJ1-3; TRBD1 is a possible D gene (6 bases). Between the trimmed V and J ends, which lost 6 bases and 0 bases, there was a span of 15 bases. From germline, CDR1 is MNHNY and CDR2 SVGAGI (reference sequence). The CDR3 extends over 16 amino acids. CDR3 sequence reads: CASREGGRSSGNTIYF. The CDR3 DNA reads as TGTGCCAGCAGAGAGGGGGGGAGAAGCTCTGGAAACACCATATATTTT.

The V gene is TRBV13, the J gene TRBJ2-1, with unresolved D. Trimming took off 0 bases at V and 12 bases at J, with 18 bases between the two ends. The CDR3 has 15 residues. Germline V lookup: CDR1 PRHDT, CDR2 FYEKMQ (reference sequence). This chain's CDR3 is CASSLGVSGAIGQFF. The CDR3 coding sequence is TGTGCCAGCAGCTTAGGGGTCTCAGGCGCAATTGGGCAGTTCTTC.

The chain is built from TRBV25-1 and TRBJ1-3; no firm D call. Trimming cost V 2 bases and J 1 base, with 6 bases left between them. CDR1 MGHDK and CDR2 SYGVNS come from the germline V gene. The CDR3 runs to 14 residues. The CDR3 region has the DNA TGTGCCAGCAGTGAAGTGGAGTCTGGAAACACCATATATTTT. Its protein is CASSEVESGNTIYF.

The rearrangement uses TRBV12-3 or TRBV12-4 and TRBJ1-5; D gene ambiguous. V was cut by 3 bases and J by 2 bases, with 5 bases left in between. The CDR3 runs to 13 residues. DNA of the CDR3: TGTGCCAGCAGTTTCCCGGGCAATCAGCCCCAGCATTTT. Translation gives CASSFPGNQPQHF.

This clone appeared once. The CDR3 region is CASSQHPGIQYF. CDR3 coding DNA: TGTGCCAGCAGTCAACACCCCGGGATCCAGTACTTC. The chain employs TRBV28 and TRBJ2-7, with D tentatively TRBD2 (5 bases). CDR1 is MDHEN and CDR2 is SYDVKM in the germline V gene. V gave up 5 bases and J gave up 10 bases, with 15 bases separating them. This CDR3 contains 12 residues.